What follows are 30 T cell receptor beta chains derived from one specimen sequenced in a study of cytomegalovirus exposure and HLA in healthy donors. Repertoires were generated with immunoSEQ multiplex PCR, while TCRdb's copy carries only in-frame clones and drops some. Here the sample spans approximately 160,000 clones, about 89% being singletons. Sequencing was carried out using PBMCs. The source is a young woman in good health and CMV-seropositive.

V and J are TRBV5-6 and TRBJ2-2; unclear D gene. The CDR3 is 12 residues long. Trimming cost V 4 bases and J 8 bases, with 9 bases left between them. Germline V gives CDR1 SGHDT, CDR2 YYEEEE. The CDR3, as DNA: TGTGCCAGCAGCGTACAATCAGGGGAGCTGTTTTTT. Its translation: CASSVQSGELFF.

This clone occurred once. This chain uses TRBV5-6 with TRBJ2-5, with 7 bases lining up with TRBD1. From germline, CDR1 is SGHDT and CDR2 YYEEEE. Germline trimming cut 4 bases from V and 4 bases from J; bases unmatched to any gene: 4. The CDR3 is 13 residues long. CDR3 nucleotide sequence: TGTGCCAGCAGCGGGACAGAGCGAGAGACCCAGTACTTC. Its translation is CASSGTERETQYF.

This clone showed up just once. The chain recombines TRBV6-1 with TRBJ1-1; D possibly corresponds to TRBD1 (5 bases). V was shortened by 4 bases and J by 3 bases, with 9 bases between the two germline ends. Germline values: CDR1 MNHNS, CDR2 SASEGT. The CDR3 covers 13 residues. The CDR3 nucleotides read TGTGCCAGCAGTGGACAGAAGTACACTGAAGCTTTCTTT. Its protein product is CASSGQKYTEAFF.

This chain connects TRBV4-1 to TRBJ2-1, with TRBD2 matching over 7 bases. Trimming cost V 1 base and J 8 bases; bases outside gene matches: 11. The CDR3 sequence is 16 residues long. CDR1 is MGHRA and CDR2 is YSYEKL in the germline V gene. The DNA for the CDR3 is TGCGCCAGCAGCCAAGTGTGGGGAGGGCCTTTTGATGAGCAGTTCTTC. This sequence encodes CASSQVWGGPFDEQFF.

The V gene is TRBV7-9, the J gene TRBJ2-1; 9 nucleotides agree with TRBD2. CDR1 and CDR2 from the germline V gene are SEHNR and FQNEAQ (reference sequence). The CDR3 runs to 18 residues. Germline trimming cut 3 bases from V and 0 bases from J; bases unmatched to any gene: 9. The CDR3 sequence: CASSFIGLAGSSYNEQFF. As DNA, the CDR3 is TGTGCCAGCAGCTTTATAGGGCTAGCGGGGAGCTCCTACAATGAGCAGTTCTTC.

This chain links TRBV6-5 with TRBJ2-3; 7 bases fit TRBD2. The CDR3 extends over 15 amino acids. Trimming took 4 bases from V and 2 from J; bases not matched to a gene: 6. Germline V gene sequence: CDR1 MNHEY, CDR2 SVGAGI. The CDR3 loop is CASSSTAGVTDTQYF. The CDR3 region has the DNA TGTGCCAGCAGTTCTACGGCGGGAGTCACAGATACGCAGTATTTT.

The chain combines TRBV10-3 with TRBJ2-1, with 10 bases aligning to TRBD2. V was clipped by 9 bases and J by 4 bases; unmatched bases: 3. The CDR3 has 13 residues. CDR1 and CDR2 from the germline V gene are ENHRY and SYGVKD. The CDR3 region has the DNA TGTGCCATTGGACTAGCGGCTTACAATGAGCAGTTCTTC. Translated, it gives CAIGLAAYNEQFF.

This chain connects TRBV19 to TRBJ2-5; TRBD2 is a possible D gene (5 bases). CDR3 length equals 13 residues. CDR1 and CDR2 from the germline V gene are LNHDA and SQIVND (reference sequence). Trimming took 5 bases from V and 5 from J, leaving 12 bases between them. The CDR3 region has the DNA TGTGCCAGTAGTTTACTAGGATTTGAGACCCAGTACTTC. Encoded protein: CASSLLGFETQYF.

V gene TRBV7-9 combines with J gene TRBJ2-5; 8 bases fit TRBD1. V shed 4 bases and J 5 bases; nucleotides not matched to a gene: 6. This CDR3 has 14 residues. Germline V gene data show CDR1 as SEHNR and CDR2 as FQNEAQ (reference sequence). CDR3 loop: CASSSDRGVETQYF. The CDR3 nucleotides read TGTGCCAGCAGCTCCGACAGGGGTGTCGAGACCCAGTACTTC.

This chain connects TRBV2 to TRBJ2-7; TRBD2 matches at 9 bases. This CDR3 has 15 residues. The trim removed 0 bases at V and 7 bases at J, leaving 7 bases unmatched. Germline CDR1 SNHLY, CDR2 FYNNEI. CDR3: CASSEAGGRAEEQYF. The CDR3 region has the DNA TGTGCCAGCAGTGAAGCGGGCGGGAGGGCCGAGGAGCAGTACTTC.

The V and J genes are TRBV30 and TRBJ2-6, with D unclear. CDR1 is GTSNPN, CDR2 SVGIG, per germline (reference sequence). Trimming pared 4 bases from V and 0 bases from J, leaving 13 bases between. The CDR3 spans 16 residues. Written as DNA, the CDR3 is TGTGCCTGGACCCTCCGCAGGCCCTCTGGGGCCAACGTCCTGACTTTC. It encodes CAWTLRRPSGANVLTF.

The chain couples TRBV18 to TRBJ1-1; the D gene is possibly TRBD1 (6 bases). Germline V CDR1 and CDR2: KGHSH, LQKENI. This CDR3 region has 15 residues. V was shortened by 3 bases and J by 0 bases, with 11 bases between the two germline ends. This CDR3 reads CASSPGTNMNTEAFF. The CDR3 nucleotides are TGTGCCAGCTCACCCGGGACAAATATGAACACTGAAGCTTTCTTT.

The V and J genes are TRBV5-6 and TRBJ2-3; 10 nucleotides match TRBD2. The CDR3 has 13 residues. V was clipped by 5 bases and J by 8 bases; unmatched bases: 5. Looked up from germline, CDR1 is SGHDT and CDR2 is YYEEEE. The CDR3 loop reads CASSSRLAGTQYF. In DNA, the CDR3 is TGTGCCAGCAGTTCGAGACTAGCGGGTACGCAGTATTTT.

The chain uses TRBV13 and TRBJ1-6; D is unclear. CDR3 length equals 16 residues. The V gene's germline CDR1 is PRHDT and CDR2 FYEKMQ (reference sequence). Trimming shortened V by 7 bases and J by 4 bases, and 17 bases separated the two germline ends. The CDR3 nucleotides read TGTGCCAGCACTCTAGCCCACATTAGTTATAATTCACCCCTCCACTTT. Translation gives CASTLAHISYNSPLHF.

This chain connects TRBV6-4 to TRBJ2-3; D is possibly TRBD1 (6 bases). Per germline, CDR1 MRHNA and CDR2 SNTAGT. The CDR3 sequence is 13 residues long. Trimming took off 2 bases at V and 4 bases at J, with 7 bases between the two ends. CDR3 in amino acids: CASSDGGADTQYF. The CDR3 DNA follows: TGTGCCAGCAGTGACGGGGGCGCAGATACGCAGTATTTT.

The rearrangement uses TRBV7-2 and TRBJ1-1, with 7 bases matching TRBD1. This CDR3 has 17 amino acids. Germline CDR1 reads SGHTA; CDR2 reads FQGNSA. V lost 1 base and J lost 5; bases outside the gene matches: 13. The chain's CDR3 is CASSLDLVRQGRTEAFF. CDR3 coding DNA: TGTGCCAGCAGCTTAGACTTGGTAAGACAGGGAAGAACTGAAGCTTTCTTT.

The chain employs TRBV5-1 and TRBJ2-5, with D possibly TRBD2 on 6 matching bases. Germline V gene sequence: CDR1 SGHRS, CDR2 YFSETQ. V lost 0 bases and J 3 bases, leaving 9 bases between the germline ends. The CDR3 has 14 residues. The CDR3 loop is CASSLGDWKETQYF. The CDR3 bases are TGCGCCAGCAGCTTGGGGGACTGGAAAGAGACCCAGTACTTC.

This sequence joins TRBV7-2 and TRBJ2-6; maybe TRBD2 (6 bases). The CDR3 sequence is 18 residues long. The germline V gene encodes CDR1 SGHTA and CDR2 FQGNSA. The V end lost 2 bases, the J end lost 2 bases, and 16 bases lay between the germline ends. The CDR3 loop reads CASSLSASVIPGANVLTF. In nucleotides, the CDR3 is TGTGCCAGCAGCTTATCAGCTAGCGTCATTCCTGGGGCCAACGTCCTGACTTTC. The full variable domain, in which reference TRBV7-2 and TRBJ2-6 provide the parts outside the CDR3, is GAGVSQSPSNKVTEKGKDVELRCDPISGHTALYWYRQSLGQGLEFLIYFQGNSAPDKSGLPSDRFSAERTGGSVSTLTIQRTQQEDSAVYLCASSLSASVIPGANVLTFGAGSRLTVL.

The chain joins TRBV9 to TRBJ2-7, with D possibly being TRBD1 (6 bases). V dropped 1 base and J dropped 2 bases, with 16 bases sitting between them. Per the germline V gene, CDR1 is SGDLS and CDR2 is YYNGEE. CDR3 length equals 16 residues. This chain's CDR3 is CASSVSQGTGTYEQYF. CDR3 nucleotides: TGTGCCAGCAGCGTATCGCAGGGGACGGGGACCTACGAGCAGTACTTC. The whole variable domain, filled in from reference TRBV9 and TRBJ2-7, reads DSGVTQTPKHLITATGQRVTLRCSPRSGDLSVYWYQQSLDQGLQFLIQYYNGEERAKGNILERFSAQQFPDLHSELNLSSLELGDSALYFCASSVSQGTGTYEQYFGPGTRLTVT.

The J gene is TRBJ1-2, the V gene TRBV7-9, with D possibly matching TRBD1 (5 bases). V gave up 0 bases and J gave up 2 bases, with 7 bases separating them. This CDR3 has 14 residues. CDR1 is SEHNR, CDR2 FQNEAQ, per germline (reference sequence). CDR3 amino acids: CASSLANRNYGYTF. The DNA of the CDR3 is TGTGCCAGCAGCTTAGCGAACAGGAACTATGGCTACACCTTC.

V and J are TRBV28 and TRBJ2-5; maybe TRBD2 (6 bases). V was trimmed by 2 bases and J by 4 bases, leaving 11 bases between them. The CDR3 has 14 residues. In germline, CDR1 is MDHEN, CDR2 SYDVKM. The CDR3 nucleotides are TGTGCCAGCAGTTTAGGAGGGGCCAGAGAGACCCAGTACTTC. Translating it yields CASSLGGARETQYF.

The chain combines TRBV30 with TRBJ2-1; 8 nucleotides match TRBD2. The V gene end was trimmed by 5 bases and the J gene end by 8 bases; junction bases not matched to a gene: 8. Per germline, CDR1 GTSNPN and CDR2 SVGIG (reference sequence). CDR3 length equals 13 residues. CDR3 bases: TGTGCCTGGCACAGGACTAGCATCTATGAGCAGTTCTTC. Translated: CAWHRTSIYEQFF.

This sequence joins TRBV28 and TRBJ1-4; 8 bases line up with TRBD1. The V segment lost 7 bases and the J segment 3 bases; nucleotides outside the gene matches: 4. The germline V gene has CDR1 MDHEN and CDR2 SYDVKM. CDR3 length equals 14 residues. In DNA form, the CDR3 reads TGTGCCAGCACTACAGGGGGGTCTAATGAAAAACTGTTTTTT. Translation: CASTTGGSNEKLFF.

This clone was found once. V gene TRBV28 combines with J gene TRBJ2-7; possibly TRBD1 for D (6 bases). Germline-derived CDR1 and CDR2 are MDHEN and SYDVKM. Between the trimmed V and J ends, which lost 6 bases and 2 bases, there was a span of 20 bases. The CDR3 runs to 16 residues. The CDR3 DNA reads TGTGCCAGCAGACGGCCTCCGGACAGCCTTACCTACGAGCAGTACTTC. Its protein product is CASRRPPDSLTYEQYF.

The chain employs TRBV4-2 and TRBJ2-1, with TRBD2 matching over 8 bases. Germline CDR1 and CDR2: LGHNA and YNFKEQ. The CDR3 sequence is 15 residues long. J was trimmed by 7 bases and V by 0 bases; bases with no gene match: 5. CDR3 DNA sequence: TGTGCCAGCAGCCAAGAAGGCGGGAGGAGTAATGAGCAGTTCTTC. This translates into CASSQEGGRSNEQFF.

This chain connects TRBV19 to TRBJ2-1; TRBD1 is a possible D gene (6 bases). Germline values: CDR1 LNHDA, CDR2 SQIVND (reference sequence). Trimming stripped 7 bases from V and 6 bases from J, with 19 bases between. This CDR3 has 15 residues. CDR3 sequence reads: CASTSQGAMLNEQFF. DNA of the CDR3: TGTGCCAGTACCTCACAGGGTGCCATGCTCAATGAGCAGTTCTTC. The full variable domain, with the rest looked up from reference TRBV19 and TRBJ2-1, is DGGITQSPKYLFRKEGQNVTLSCEQNLNHDAMYWYRQDPGQGLRLIYYSQIVNDFQKGDIAEGYSVSREKKESFPLTVTSAQKNPTAFYLCASTSQGAMLNEQFFGPGTRLTVL.

CDR3: CASSPSVGGDYGYTF. Written as DNA, the CDR3 is TGTGCCAGCAGCCCCAGCGTGGGGGGTGACTATGGCTACACCTTC. The chain recombines TRBV6-5 with TRBJ1-2, with D perhaps TRBD1 (5 bases). In germline, CDR1 is MNHEY, CDR2 SVGAGI. This CDR3 spans 15 amino acids. Trimming shortened V by 6 bases and J by 3 bases, and 17 bases separated the two germline ends.

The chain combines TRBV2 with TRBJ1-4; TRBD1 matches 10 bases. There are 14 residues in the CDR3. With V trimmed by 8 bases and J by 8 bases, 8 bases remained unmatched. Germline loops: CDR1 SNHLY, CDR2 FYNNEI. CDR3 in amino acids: CASGGQGVREKLFF. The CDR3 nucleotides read TGTGCCAGCGGCGGACAGGGGGTCAGAGAAAAACTGTTTTTT.

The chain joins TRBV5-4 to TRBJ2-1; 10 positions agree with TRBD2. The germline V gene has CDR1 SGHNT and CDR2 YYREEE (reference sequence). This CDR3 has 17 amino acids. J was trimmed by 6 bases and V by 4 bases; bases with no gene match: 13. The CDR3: CASSPRNLAGALNEQFF. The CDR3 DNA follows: TGTGCCAGCAGCCCTAGGAACCTAGCGGGAGCCCTCAATGAGCAGTTCTTC.

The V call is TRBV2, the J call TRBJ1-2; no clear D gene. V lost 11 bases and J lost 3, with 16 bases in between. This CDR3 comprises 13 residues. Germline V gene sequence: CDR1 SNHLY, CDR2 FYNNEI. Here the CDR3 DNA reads TGTGCCCCATGGAGGTCTTCTGACTATGGCTACACCTTC. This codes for CAPWRSSDYGYTF.